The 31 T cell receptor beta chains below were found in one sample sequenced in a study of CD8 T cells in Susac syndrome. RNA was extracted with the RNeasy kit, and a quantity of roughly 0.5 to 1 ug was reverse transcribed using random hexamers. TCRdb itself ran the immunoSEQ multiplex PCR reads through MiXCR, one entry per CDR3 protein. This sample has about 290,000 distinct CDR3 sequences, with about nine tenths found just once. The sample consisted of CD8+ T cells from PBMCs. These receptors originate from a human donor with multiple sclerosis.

The CDR3 coding sequence is TGCAGTGCAAGTGGACTAGCGGGGGGCGATTCCTACGAGCAGTACTTC. It encodes CSASGLAGGDSYEQYF. V gene TRBV20-1 combines with J gene TRBJ2-7; 14 nucleotides line up with TRBD2. The germline CDR1 and CDR2 sequences are DFQATT and SNEGSKA (reference sequence). The trim removed 6 bases at V and 1 base at J, leaving 8 bases unmatched. CDR3 length: 16 residues.

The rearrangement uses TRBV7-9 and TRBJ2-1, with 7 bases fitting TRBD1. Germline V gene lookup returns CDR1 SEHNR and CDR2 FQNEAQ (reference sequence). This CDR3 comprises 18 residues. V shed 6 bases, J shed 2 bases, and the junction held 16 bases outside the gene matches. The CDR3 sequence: CASSSLRDSFGTYNEQFF. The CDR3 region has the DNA TGTGCCAGCAGTTCTCTAAGGGACAGTTTCGGGACCTACAATGAGCAGTTCTTC.

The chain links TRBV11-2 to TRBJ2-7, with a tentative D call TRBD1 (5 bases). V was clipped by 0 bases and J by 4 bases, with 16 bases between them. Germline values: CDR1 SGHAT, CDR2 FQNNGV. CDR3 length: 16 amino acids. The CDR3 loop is CASSLDIQGSTYEQYF. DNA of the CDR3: TGTGCCAGCAGCTTAGATATCCAGGGATCGACGTACGAGCAGTACTTC.

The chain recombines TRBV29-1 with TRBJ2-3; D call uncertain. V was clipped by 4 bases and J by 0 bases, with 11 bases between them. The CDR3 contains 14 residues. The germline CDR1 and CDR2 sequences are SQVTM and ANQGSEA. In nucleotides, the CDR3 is TGCAGCGTTGTAGGACCCGTCAGCACAGATACGCAGTATTTT. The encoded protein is CSVVGPVSTDTQYF.

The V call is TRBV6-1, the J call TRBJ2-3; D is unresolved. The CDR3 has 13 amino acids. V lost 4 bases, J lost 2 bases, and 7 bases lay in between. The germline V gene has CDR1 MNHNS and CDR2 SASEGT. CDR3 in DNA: TGTGCCAGCAGTGGACCCGCCACAGATACGCAGTATTTT. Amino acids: CASSGPATDTQYF.

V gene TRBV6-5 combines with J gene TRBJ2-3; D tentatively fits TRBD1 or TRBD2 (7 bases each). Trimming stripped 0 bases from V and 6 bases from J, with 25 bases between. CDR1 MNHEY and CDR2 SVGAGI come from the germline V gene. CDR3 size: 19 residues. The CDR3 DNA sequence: TGTGCCAGCAGTTACTCTGCCACAGTAATGGGAGGGGGCGAGGATACGCAGTATTTT. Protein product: CASSYSATVMGGGEDTQYF.

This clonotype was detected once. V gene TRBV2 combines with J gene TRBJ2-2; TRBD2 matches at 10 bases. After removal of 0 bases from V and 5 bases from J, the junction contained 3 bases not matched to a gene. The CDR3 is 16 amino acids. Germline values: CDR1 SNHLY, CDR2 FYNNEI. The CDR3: CASSEALAGVTGELFF. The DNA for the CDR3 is TGTGCCAGCAGTGAAGCGCTAGCGGGAGTTACCGGGGAGCTGTTTTTT.

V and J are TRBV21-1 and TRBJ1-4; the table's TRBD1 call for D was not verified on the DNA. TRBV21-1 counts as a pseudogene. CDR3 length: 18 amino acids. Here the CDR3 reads CASSPREGRKGPNEKLFF. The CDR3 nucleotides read TGTGCCAGCAGCCCCCGAGAAGGCAGAAAGGGGCCTAATGAAAAACTGTTTTTT.

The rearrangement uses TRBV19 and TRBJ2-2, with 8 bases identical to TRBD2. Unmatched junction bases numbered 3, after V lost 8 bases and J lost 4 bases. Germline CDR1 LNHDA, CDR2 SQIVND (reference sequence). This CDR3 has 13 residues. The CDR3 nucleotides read TGTGCCAGTCGGACTAGCCTCACCGGGGAGCTGTTTTTT. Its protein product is CASRTSLTGELFF.

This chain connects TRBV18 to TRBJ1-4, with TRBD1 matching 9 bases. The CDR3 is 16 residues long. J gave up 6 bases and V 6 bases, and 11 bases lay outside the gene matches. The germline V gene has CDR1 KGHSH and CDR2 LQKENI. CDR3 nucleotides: TGTGCCAGCTCGCCCTATTACAGGGGGCTGGATGAAAAACTGTTTTTT. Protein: CASSPYYRGLDEKLFF. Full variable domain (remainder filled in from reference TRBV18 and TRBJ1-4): NAGVMQNPRHLVRRRGQEARLRCSPMKGHSHVYWYRQLPEEGLKFMVYLQKENIIDESGMPKERFSAEFPKEGPSILRIQQVVRGDSAAYFCASSPYYRGLDEKLFFGSGTQLSVL.

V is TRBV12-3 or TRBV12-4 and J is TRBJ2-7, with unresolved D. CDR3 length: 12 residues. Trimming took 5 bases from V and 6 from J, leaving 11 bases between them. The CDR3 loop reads CASSQGSIEQYF. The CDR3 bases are TGTGCCAGCAGTCAAGGGTCCATCGAGCAGTACTTC.

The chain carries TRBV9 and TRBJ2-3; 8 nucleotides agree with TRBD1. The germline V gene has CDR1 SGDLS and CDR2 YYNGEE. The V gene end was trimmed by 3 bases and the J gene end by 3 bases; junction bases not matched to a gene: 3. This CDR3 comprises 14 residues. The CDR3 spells CASSGRQGTDTQYF. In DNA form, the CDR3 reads TGTGCCAGCAGCGGAAGACAGGGGACAGATACGCAGTATTTT.

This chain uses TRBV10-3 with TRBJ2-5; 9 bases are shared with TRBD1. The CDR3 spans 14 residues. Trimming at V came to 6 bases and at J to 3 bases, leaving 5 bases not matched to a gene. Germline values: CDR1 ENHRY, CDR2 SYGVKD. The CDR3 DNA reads TGTGCCATCAGACAGGGGGCGAGGGAAGAGACCCAGTACTTC. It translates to CAIRQGAREETQYF.

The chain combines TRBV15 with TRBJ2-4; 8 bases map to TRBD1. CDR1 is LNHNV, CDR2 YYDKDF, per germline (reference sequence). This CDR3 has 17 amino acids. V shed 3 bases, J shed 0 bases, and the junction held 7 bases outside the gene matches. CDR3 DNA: TGTGCCACCAGCAGCTCGACAGGGGCCGGAGCCAAAAACATTCAGTACTTC. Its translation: CATSSSTGAGAKNIQYF.

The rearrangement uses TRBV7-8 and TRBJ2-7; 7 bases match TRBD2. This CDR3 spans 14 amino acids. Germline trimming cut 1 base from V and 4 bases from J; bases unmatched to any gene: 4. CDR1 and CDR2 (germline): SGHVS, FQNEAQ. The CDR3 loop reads CASSLGEGGYEQYF. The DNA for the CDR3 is TGTGCCAGCAGCTTAGGGGAGGGCGGTTACGAGCAGTACTTC.

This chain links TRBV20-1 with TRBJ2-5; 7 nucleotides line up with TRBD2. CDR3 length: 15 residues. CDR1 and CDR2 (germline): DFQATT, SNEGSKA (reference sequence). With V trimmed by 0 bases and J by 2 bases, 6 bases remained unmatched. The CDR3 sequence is CSAREVWTSQETQYF. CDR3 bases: TGCAGTGCTAGAGAGGTGTGGACTAGTCAAGAGACCCAGTACTTC.

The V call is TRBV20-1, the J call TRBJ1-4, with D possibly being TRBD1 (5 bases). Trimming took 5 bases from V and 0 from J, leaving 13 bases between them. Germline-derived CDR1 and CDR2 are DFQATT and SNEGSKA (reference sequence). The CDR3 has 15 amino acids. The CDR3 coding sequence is TGCAGTGCTGTGACAGCGCCCTCAACTAATGAAAAACTGTTTTTT. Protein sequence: CSAVTAPSTNEKLFF.

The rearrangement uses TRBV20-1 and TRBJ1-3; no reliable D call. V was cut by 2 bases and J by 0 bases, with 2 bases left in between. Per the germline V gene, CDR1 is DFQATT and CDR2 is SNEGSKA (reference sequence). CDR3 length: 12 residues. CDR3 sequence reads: CSARLSGNTIYF. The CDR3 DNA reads TGCAGTGCTAGACTCTCTGGAAACACCATATATTTT.

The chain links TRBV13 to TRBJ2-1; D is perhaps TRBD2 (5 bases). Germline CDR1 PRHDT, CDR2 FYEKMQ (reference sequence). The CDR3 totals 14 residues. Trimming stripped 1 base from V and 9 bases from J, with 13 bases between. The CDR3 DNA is TGTGCCAGCAGCTTAGAGCGGTCCATCGCTGAGCAGTTCTTC. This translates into CASSLERSIAEQFF.

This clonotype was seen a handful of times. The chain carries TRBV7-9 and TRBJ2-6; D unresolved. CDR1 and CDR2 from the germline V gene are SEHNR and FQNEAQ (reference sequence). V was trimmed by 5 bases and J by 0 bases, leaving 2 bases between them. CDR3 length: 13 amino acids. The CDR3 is CASSRSGANVLTF. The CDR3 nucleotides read TGTGCCAGCAGCCGCTCTGGGGCCAACGTCCTGACTTTC.

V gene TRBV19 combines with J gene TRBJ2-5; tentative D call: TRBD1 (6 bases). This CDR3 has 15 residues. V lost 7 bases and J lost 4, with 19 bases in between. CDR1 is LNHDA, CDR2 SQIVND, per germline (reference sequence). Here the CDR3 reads CASTPGVGAVETQYF. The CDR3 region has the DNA TGTGCCAGTACCCCAGGTGTGGGGGCGGTAGAGACCCAGTACTTC.

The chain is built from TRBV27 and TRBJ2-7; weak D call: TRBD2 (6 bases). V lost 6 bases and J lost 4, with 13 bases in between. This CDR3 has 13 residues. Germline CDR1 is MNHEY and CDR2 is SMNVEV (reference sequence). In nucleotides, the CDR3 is TGTGCCAGCAGGCCGGGGGTGGTTTACGAGCAGTACTTC. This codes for CASRPGVVYEQYF.

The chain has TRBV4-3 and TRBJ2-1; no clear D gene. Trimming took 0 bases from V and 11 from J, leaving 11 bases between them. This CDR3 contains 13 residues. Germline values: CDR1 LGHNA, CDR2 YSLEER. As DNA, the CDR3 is TGCGCCAGCAGCCAAGACACCGGCGGCCAGCAGTTCTTC. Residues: CASSQDTGGQQFF.

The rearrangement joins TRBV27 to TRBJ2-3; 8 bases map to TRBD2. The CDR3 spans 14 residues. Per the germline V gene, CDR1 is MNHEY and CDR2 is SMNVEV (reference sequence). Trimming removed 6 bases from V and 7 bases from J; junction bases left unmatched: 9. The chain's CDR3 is CASSLGVAGNTQYF. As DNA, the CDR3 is TGTGCCAGCAGCCTGGGGGTAGCGGGGAATACGCAGTATTTT.

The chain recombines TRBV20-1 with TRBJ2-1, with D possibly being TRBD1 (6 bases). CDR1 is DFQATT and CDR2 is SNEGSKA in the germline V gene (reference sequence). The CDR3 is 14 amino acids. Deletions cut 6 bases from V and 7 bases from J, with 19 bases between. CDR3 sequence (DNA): TGCAGTGCAGTACCCGGGACAAAGTTGAATGAGCAGTTCTTC. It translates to CSAVPGTKLNEQFF.

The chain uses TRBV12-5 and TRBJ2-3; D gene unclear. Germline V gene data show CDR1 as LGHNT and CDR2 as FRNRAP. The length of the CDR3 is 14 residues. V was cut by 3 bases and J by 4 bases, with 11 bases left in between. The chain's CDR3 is CASGFGLGSDTQYF. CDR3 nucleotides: TGTGCTAGTGGTTTTGGGCTAGGATCAGATACGCAGTATTTT.

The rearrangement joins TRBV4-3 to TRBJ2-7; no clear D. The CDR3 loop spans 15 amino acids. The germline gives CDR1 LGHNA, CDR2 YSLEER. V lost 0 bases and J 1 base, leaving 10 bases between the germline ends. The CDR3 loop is CASSQDRDGSYEQYF. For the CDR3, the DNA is TGCGCCAGCAGCCAAGATAGAGACGGATCCTACGAGCAGTACTTC.

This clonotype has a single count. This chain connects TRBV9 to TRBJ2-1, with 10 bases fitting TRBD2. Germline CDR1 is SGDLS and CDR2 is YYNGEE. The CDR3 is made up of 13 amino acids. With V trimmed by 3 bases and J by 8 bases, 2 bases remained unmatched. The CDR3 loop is CASSGTSGHEQFF. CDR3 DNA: TGTGCCAGCAGCGGGACTAGCGGTCATGAGCAGTTCTTC.

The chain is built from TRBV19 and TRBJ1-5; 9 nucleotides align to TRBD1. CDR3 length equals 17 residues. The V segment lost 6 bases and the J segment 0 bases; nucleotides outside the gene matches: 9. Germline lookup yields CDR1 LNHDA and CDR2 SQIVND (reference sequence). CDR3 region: CASSLGQGLVSNQPQHF. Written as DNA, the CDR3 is TGTGCCAGTAGCCTGGGACAGGGCCTAGTTAGCAATCAGCCCCAGCATTTT.

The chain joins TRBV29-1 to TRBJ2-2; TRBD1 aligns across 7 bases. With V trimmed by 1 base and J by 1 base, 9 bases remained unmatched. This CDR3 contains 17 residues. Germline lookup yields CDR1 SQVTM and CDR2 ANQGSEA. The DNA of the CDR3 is TGCAGCGTTGAAGTGGTTGACAGGGACCGGAACACCGGGGAGCTGTTTTTT. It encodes CSVEVVDRDRNTGELFF.

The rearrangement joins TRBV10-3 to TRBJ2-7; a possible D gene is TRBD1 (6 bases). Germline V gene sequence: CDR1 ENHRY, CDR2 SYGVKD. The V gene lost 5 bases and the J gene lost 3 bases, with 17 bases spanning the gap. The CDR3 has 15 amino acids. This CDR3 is CAISFTGSSSYEQYF. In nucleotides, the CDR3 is TGTGCCATCAGTTTTACAGGGTCATCGAGCTACGAGCAGTACTTC.